This entry features one T cell receptor (beta chain) sequence. This sample stems from a study of monozygotic twins with cystic fibrosis. Study-level background: Libraries were built from approximately 3 micrograms of fragmented DNA using approximately 16 PCR cycles.

Germline loops: CDR1 MNHEY, CDR2 SVGAGI. The V end was cut by 6 bases, the J end by 1 base, with 13 bases between. The CDR3 contains 15 residues. Generated by immunoSEQ multiplex PCR, the TCRdb table keeps only in-frame clones and is missing some. Of 20,000 to 30,000 clones listed, 96% were seen once; the top ten hold 2.5% to 3.5%. This clonotype was sampled from a girl aged 2 to 9 with cystic fibrosis. Sequencing was carried out using blood. The chain is built from TRBV6-5 and TRBJ2-1; D unresolved. In DNA form, the CDR3 reads TGTGCCAGCAGCCCCCTGATGGGATCCTACAATGAGCAGTTCTTC. This codes for CASSPLMGSYNEQFF.